This T cell receptor beta chain was documented in a study (TCRdb year 2017). Broadly, across the study: The study used sequence and structural analyses to characterize human CD8+ TCR repertoires recognizing immunodominant viral antigens.

Summary of the overall study and its limitations: CD8+ TCR repertoires specific to different immunodominant viral antigens were reported to be distinct from each other and highly diverse.

Reads for this sample came from an Illumina HiSeq 2500. TCRdb applied fastp at Q25 and MiXCR to the public reads, then kept only in-frame beta chains. Rows merge per CDR3 protein into single entries with the most common DNA and genes. The sample has approximately 1,100 distinct CDR3 sequences on record, less than 45% of them singletons. About two thirds of the sample is taken by the ten largest. To note about this clonotype: Its antigen target is currently unknown. An end of the junction does not agree with germline; a read error may underlie this.

CDR1 and CDR2, per the germline V gene (reference sequence), are LNHDA and SQIVND. From the cysteine up to the phenylalanine, the CDR3 has a length of 13 residues. Here the CDR3 DNA is all that survives: 39 bases in frame from base 1. The sequence joins TRBV19 to TRBJ2-7; the D gene cannot be resolved reliably. The receptor comes from a male donor. Specimen: CD8+ T cells (not recorded whether cultured). The nucleotides are TGTACCAGTAGTATCAGGTCAAGCTACGAGCAGTACTTC. It is translated as CTSSIRSSYEQYF.